One and the same sample provided the 2 T cell receptor beta chains below, sequenced in a study of T cell responses to AZD1222 COVID-19 vaccine. Profiled with immunoSEQ multiplex PCR; TCRdb holds only in-frame clones, not every one. The table records roughly 120,000 clones, around 87% of them present only once. The material was peripheral blood, obtained 28 days after the second AZD1222 dose. The source is an adult who received the AZD1222 COVID-19 vaccine.

In its sample, this clone was seen once. The CDR3 loop is CASSEVRTGKNEQFF. The CDR3 DNA sequence: TGTGCCAGCAGTGAGGTTCGGACAGGGAAGAATGAGCAGTTCTTC. This sequence joins TRBV6-1 and TRBJ2-1; TRBD1 aligns across 8 bases. Germline CDR1 is MNHNS and CDR2 is SASEGT. The CDR3 runs 15 residues. With V trimmed by 3 bases and J by 7 bases, 8 bases remained unmatched.

This clone was recorded a few times. This chain links TRBV28 with TRBJ2-2; 11 nucleotides align to TRBD2. Germline V gene lookup returns CDR1 MDHEN and CDR2 SYDVKM. CDR3 length: 17 residues. The ends lost 6 bases at V and 2 bases at J; junction bases unmatched: 8. The CDR3 DNA reads as TGTGCCAGCAGCACCGGGACTAGCGGAGCAAACACCGGGGAGCTGTTTTTT. It is translated as CASSTGTSGANTGELFF.